This T cell receptor beta chain originates from a study of blood T cell repertoires in COVID-19. On the study more broadly: From T cells, B-cell-depleted T cells, or PBMCs came the material, which was cDNA or gDNA.

Here immunoSEQ multiplex PCR was the method, and the copy in TCRdb shows in-frame clones only, minus some. The sample holds roughly 100,000 clones, almost 85% seen once. Germline V gene data show CDR1 as SGHRS and CDR2 as YFSETQ. Germline trimming cut 5 bases from V and 2 bases from J; bases unmatched to any gene: 7. The CDR3 contains 15 residues. The sequence came from a man aged 35 to 55 with active or convalescent COVID-19. Sequences were obtained from peripheral blood. The J gene is TRBJ1-3, the V gene TRBV5-1, with 7 bases lining up with TRBD1. CDR3 nucleotide sequence: TGCGCCAGCAGGTTTGACAGGGCAGCTGGAAACACCATATATTTT. Its translation is CASRFDRAAGNTIYF. Filled out from reference TRBV5-1 and TRBJ1-3, the complete variable domain reads KAGVTQTPRYLIKTRGQQVTLSCSPISGHRSVSWYQQTPGQGLQFLFEYFSETQRNKGNFPGRFSGRQFSNSRSEMNVSTLELGDSALYLCASRFDRAAGNTIYFGEGSWLTVV.